The subject of this entry is one T cell receptor beta chain. The antigen is undetermined. The data were taken from a study of cytomegalovirus exposure and HLA in healthy donors. Whole-study results and caveats: In a later analysis, HLA-C alleles had the fewest associated TCRs, DRB1 alleles the most. Generally TCR sequences proved uncommon, though certain public TCRs appeared in numerous donors.

Amplification used 60 Vbeta primers and 13 Jbeta primers. Repertoires were generated with immunoSEQ multiplex PCR, while TCRdb's copy carries only in-frame clones and drops some. This sample has about 140,000 clones; approximately 82% occur once, and the top ten carry 1.4%. The CDR3 consists of 14 residues. V dropped 1 base and J dropped 3; count of bases not matched to a gene: 3. Germline CDR1 reads GTSNPN; CDR2 reads SVGIG (reference sequence). The source of this sequence is a young man in good health and CMV-seropositive. Sequenced sample: PBMCs. This chain connects TRBV30 to TRBJ2-7, with 10 bases identical to TRBD2. The CDR3 loop is CAWSGGLANYEQYF. The DNA of the CDR3 is TGTGCCTGGAGTGGGGGACTAGCGAACTACGAGCAGTACTTC.